Listed below are T cell receptor beta chains from one sample, sequenced in a study of blood T cell repertoires in COVID-19. Profiled with immunoSEQ multiplex PCR; TCRdb holds only in-frame clones, not every one. The table lists tens of thousands of clones, approximately 91% of them singletons. Sample: peripheral blood. These receptor sequences come from a man aged 60-69 years with acute or convalescent COVID-19. Each CDR3 is given with its conserved first and last residue. A D gene is named only where the DNA matches it firmly. The size entry is marked missing in some rows and otherwise reads once, few, many or a size class.

v_call: TRBV11-3; d_call: -; j_call: TRBJ1-5; clone_size: few; cdr3_length: 13; cdr3_nt: TGTGCCAGCAGCCCCGACAGAAATCAGCCCCAGCATTTT; cdr3_aa: CASSPDRNQPQHF
v_call: TRBV7-6; d_call: -; j_call: TRBJ2-1; clone_size: -; cdr3_length: 17; cdr3_nt: TGTGCCAGCAGCCCCCTAACGGGCCAGGGCCTCCCCGATGAGCAGTTCTTC; cdr3_aa: CASSPLTGQGLPDEQFF
v_call: TRBV10-3; d_call: TRBD1; j_call: TRBJ2-5; clone_size: -; cdr3_length: 15; cdr3_nt: TGTGCCATCAGTGACCCGGGGACAGCACAAGAGACCCAGTACTTC; cdr3_aa: CAISDPGTAQETQYF
v_call: TRBV7-8; d_call: TRBD1; j_call: TRBJ1-5; clone_size: -; cdr3_length: 18; cdr3_nt: TGTGCCAGCAGCTTAAAGACCTGGGGACAGGGTGGAAATGGGCCCCAGCATTTT; cdr3_aa: CASSLKTWGQGGNGPQHF
v_call: TRBV28; d_call: -; j_call: TRBJ1-5; clone_size: -; cdr3_length: 13; cdr3_nt: TGTGCCTCCACAGGGCAGAGCAATCAGCCCCAGCATTTT; cdr3_aa: CASTGQSNQPQHF
v_call: TRBV18; d_call: TRBD2; j_call: TRBJ2-3; clone_size: -; cdr3_length: 15; cdr3_nt: TGTGCCAGCTCACCACCGGGGGGGAGCACAGATACGCAGTATTTT; cdr3_aa: CASSPPGGSTDTQYF
v_call: TRBV6-2/TRBV6-3; d_call: TRBD2; j_call: TRBJ2-7; clone_size: -; cdr3_length: 14; cdr3_nt: TGTGCCAGCAGTTACTCAGGACTAGCGGGAGTGTGGTACTTC; cdr3_aa: CASSYSGLAGVWYF
v_call: TRBV5-1; d_call: -; j_call: TRBJ1-4; clone_size: -; cdr3_length: 15; cdr3_nt: TGCGCCAGCAGCTTGGAAGGGGTTGCTAATGAAAAACTGTTTTTT; cdr3_aa: CASSLEGVANEKLFF
v_call: TRBV12-3/TRBV12-4; d_call: -; j_call: TRBJ1-2; clone_size: -; cdr3_length: 13; cdr3_nt: TGTGCCAGCAGTTTACCAGGCGCCTATGGCTACACCTTC; cdr3_aa: CASSLPGAYGYTF
v_call: TRBV19; d_call: -; j_call: TRBJ2-7; clone_size: -; cdr3_length: 14; cdr3_nt: TGTGCCAGTAGTGGCGGGACAGCCTCCTACGAGCAGTACTTC; cdr3_aa: CASSGGTASYEQYF
v_call: TRBV18; d_call: -; j_call: TRBJ2-1; clone_size: -; cdr3_length: 12; cdr3_nt: TGTGCCAGCTCATCCCCCGGGACTGGCATGTTCTTC; cdr3_aa: CASSSPGTGMFF
v_call: TRBV19; d_call: -; j_call: TRBJ2-5; clone_size: -; cdr3_length: 15; cdr3_nt: TGTGCCAGTAGTATGGATCATGGGCTTCAAGAGACCCAGTACTTC; cdr3_aa: CASSMDHGLQETQYF
v_call: TRBV7-3; d_call: -; j_call: TRBJ1-1; clone_size: once; cdr3_length: 13; cdr3_nt: TGTGCCAGCAGCTTAATCCCCACTAATGAAGCTTTCTTT; cdr3_aa: CASSLIPTNEAFF
v_call: TRBV30; d_call: -; j_call: TRBJ2-2; clone_size: -; cdr3_length: 15; cdr3_nt: TGTGCCTGGAGTCCAGGACAGCTGAACACCGGGGAGCTGTTTTTT; cdr3_aa: CAWSPGQLNTGELFF
v_call: TRBV19; d_call: -; j_call: TRBJ1-4; clone_size: few; cdr3_length: 14; cdr3_nt: TGTGCCAGTAGTGGCCAGACAGCGAATGAAAAACTGTTTTTT; cdr3_aa: CASSGQTANEKLFF
v_call: TRBV5-6; d_call: TRBD1; j_call: TRBJ1-5; clone_size: -; cdr3_length: 16; cdr3_nt: TGTGCCAGCAGCTTGCACAGGGGGCCCCCCAATCAGCCCCAGCATTTT; cdr3_aa: CASSLHRGPPNQPQHF
v_call: TRBV7-3; d_call: TRBD2; j_call: TRBJ2-3; clone_size: -; cdr3_length: 15; cdr3_nt: TGTGCCAGCAGCTTGACTAGCGGGCGGACAGATACGCAGTATTTT; cdr3_aa: CASSLTSGRTDTQYF
v_call: TRBV30; d_call: TRBD1; j_call: TRBJ1-5; clone_size: -; cdr3_length: 14; cdr3_nt: TGTGCCTGGACCGGGACAGGGTTTAATCAGCCCCAGCATTTT; cdr3_aa: CAWTGTGFNQPQHF
v_call: TRBV6-2/TRBV6-3; d_call: TRBD1; j_call: TRBJ1-1; clone_size: -; cdr3_length: 14; cdr3_nt: TGTGCCAGCAGCCGCGGACAGGGGAACACTGAAGCTTTCTTT; cdr3_aa: CASSRGQGNTEAFF
v_call: TRBV7-2; d_call: -; j_call: TRBJ2-2; clone_size: once; cdr3_length: 15; cdr3_nt: TGTGCCAGCAGCTTGATTCGGGGGACTACCGGGGAGCTGTTTTTT; cdr3_aa: CASSLIRGTTGELFF
v_call: TRBV13; d_call: TRBD1; j_call: TRBJ2-2; clone_size: -; cdr3_length: 16; cdr3_nt: TGTGCCAGCAGCCCGGGACAGGGAATTGGTGCCGGGGAGCTGTTTTTT; cdr3_aa: CASSPGQGIGAGELFF
v_call: TRBV5-6; d_call: TRBD1; j_call: TRBJ2-7; clone_size: -; cdr3_length: 14; cdr3_nt: TGTGCCAGCAGCTCGGGACAGGGAGGCTACGAGCAGTACTTC; cdr3_aa: CASSSGQGGYEQYF
v_call: TRBV6-5; d_call: -; j_call: TRBJ2-3; clone_size: -; cdr3_length: 13; cdr3_nt: TGTGCCAGAGCTCGCTACCACACAGATACGCAGTATTTT; cdr3_aa: CARARYHTDTQYF
v_call: TRBV6-5; d_call: TRBD2; j_call: TRBJ2-1; clone_size: -; cdr3_length: 15; cdr3_nt: TGTGCCAGCAGCCGAGGACTAGCGGGAGGGGGGGAGCAGTTCTTC; cdr3_aa: CASSRGLAGGGEQFF
v_call: TRBV27; d_call: -; j_call: TRBJ1-1; clone_size: -; cdr3_length: 16; cdr3_nt: TGTGCCAGCAGTTTAGGGGGGGGGCGTATGAACACTGAAGCTTTCTTT; cdr3_aa: CASSLGGGRMNTEAFF
v_call: TRBV30; d_call: -; j_call: TRBJ2-6; clone_size: -; cdr3_length: 14; cdr3_nt: TGTGCCTGGAGCAGGGGTACAGGGGCCAACGTCCTGACTTTC; cdr3_aa: CAWSRGTGANVLTF
v_call: TRBV5-1; d_call: -; j_call: TRBJ2-5; clone_size: -; cdr3_length: 14; cdr3_nt: TGCGCCAGCAGCTTGGAAACTTCTGTGGAGACCCAGTACTTC; cdr3_aa: CASSLETSVETQYF
v_call: TRBV2; d_call: TRBD2; j_call: TRBJ2-1; clone_size: -; cdr3_length: 14; cdr3_nt: TGTGCCAGCAACCGACTAGCGGGAGACAATGAGCAGTTCTTC; cdr3_aa: CASNRLAGDNEQFF
v_call: TRBV6-5; d_call: -; j_call: TRBJ2-2; clone_size: -; cdr3_length: 16; cdr3_nt: TGTGCCAGCAGTTACAAGGCCCTAGGGAACACCGGGGAGCTGTTTTTT; cdr3_aa: CASSYKALGNTGELFF
v_call: TRBV29-1; d_call: TRBD1; j_call: TRBJ1-2; clone_size: -; cdr3_length: 17; cdr3_nt: TGCAGCGTTGAAGATCCTTTACTGGACAGGGGGGTTTATGGCTACACCTTC; cdr3_aa: CSVEDPLLDRGVYGYTF
v_call: TRBV18; d_call: -; j_call: TRBJ1-5; clone_size: -; cdr3_length: 13; cdr3_nt: TGTGCCAGCTCCCCCGTGGCCGAGGGGCCCCAGCATTTT; cdr3_aa: CASSPVAEGPQHF
v_call: TRBV11-3; d_call: -; j_call: TRBJ1-1; clone_size: -; cdr3_length: 13; cdr3_nt: TGTGCCAGCAGCTTGGTAGGGGACACTGAAGCTTTCTTT; cdr3_aa: CASSLVGDTEAFF
v_call: TRBV6-1; d_call: -; j_call: TRBJ1-1; clone_size: once; cdr3_length: 14; cdr3_nt: TGTGCCAGCAGTGAAGTACGGAGCCGCACTGAAGCTTTCTTT; cdr3_aa: CASSEVRSRTEAFF
v_call: TRBV11-3; d_call: -; j_call: TRBJ2-4; clone_size: -; cdr3_length: 16; cdr3_nt: TGTGCCAGCAGCTTTGGCGGGGCCGGAGCCAAAAACATTCAGTACTTC; cdr3_aa: CASSFGGAGAKNIQYF
v_call: TRBV24-1; d_call: TRBD2; j_call: TRBJ2-3; clone_size: few; cdr3_length: 16; cdr3_nt: TGTGCCACCAGTGACCCCGGACTAGCGGGAGTGGATACGCAGTATTTT; cdr3_aa: CATSDPGLAGVDTQYF
v_call: TRBV5-5; d_call: -; j_call: TRBJ2-1; clone_size: -; cdr3_length: 15; cdr3_nt: TGTGCCAGCAGCCAGACAGTGACTTCCTACAATGAGCAGTTCTTC; cdr3_aa: CASSQTVTSYNEQFF
v_call: TRBV2; d_call: TRBD1; j_call: TRBJ1-5; clone_size: -; cdr3_length: 14; cdr3_nt: TGTGCCAGCGGCAAGGACAGGGAAGGTCAGCCCCAGCATTTT; cdr3_aa: CASGKDREGQPQHF
v_call: TRBV29-1; d_call: -; j_call: TRBJ1-2; clone_size: -; cdr3_length: 12; cdr3_nt: TGCAGCGTTGTGGCCGGAGGAAATGGCTACACCTTC; cdr3_aa: CSVVAGGNGYTF
v_call: TRBV30; d_call: TRBD2; j_call: TRBJ2-4; clone_size: -; cdr3_length: 12; cdr3_nt: TGTGCCTGGAGTGCACTAGCGAACATTCAGTACTTC; cdr3_aa: CAWSALANIQYF
v_call: TRBV27; d_call: TRBD1; j_call: TRBJ1-5; clone_size: -; cdr3_length: 13; cdr3_nt: TGTGCCAGCAGAAGACAGGGCCTTCAGCCCCAGCATTTT; cdr3_aa: CASRRQGLQPQHF
v_call: TRBV9; d_call: -; j_call: TRBJ2-1; clone_size: once; cdr3_length: 15; cdr3_nt: TGTGCCAGCAGCGCGACTAAGGTAGGGGGCAATGAGCAGTTCTTC; cdr3_aa: CASSATKVGGNEQFF
v_call: TRBV19; d_call: TRBD1; j_call: TRBJ1-1; clone_size: -; cdr3_length: 13; cdr3_nt: TGTGCCAGTAGTCCCAGGGGGGACGGGGAAGCTTTCTTT; cdr3_aa: CASSPRGDGEAFF